These 27 T cell receptor beta chains share one sample of origin, sequenced in a study of shared clonotypes between healthy human individuals. Repertoires were generated with immunoSEQ multiplex PCR, while TCRdb's copy carries only in-frame clones and drops some. The table lists some 2,000,000 clones, 85% to 95% of them singletons. The sequencing sample was made of naive CD4+ T cells sorted from blood. Subset defined: CD45RA+ positively selected. The receptors originated from a young man in good health.

The V call is TRBV5-8, the J call TRBJ2-3; either TRBD1 or TRBD2 may supply D (5 bases each). The V end lost 0 bases, the J end lost 4 bases, and 12 bases lay between the germline ends. Germline CDR1 SGHTS, CDR2 YDEGEE. This CDR3 spans 15 amino acids. The CDR3, as DNA: TGTGCCAGCAGCTTGGATGGGACCACCTCAGATACGCAGTATTTT. This sequence encodes CASSLDGTTSDTQYF.

In DNA form, the CDR3 reads TGTGCCAGCAGCCCCCCGAACCGAGATGTACAGCCCCAGCATTTT. Amino acid sequence: CASSPPNRDVQPQHF. The chain links TRBV6-6 to TRBJ1-5; D not resolved. The V end was cut by 6 bases, the J end by 7 bases, with 19 bases between. This CDR3 spans 15 amino acids. The V gene's germline CDR1 is MNHNY and CDR2 SVGAGI (reference sequence).

The CDR3 is CASSLGSGAAKNIQYF. CDR3 bases: TGTGCCAGCAGCCTCGGATCAGGGGCGGCCAAAAACATTCAGTACTTC. The chain employs TRBV5-4 and TRBJ2-4, with D possibly TRBD1 on 6 matching bases. V was trimmed by 4 bases and J by 1 base, leaving 15 bases between them. Germline V lookup: CDR1 SGHNT, CDR2 YYREEE (reference sequence). The CDR3 loop spans 16 amino acids.

The gene calls are TRBV2 and TRBJ1-4, with D possibly TRBD1 on 5 matching bases. CDR3 length: 12 residues. The V gene lost 10 bases and the J gene lost 8 bases, with 14 bases spanning the gap. Germline CDR1 reads SNHLY; CDR2 reads FYNNEI. This CDR3 is CATRQSLEKLFF. Here the CDR3 DNA reads TGTGCCACCCGACAGAGCTTGGAAAAACTGTTTTTT. The full variable domain, its missing parts supplied by reference TRBV2 and TRBJ1-4, is EPEVTQTPSHQVTQMGQEVILRCVPISNHLYFYWYRQILGQKVEFLVSFYNNEISEKSEIFDDQFSVERPDGSNFTLKIRSTKLEDSAMYFCATRQSLEKLFFGSGTQLSVL.

This chain links TRBV10-3 with TRBJ1-2, with D possibly matching TRBD1 (6 bases). Germline V gene lookup returns CDR1 ENHRY and CDR2 SYGVKD. This CDR3 is 16 amino acids long. The ends were cut back, 3 bases at V and 8 bases at J, with 22 bases in the middle. Written as DNA, the CDR3 is TGTGCCATCAGTGAACCAGTTCTTACAGGGTCGGAAGGCTACACCTTC. Protein sequence: CAISEPVLTGSEGYTF.

This clone was counted once. The junction shows a germline mismatch at one end, possibly a read error. This sequence joins TRBV5-1 and TRBJ2-5, with 10 bases lining up with TRBD1. Looked up from germline, CDR1 is SGHRS and CDR2 is YFSETQ. The CDR3 is made up of 18 amino acids. The CDR3: CASRLGPTGGNLGETQYF. CDR3 in DNA: TGCGCCAGCAGGTTGGGCCCGACAGGGGGCAACCTAGGGGAGACCCAGTACTTC.

Remarks on this clone: A much larger clone lies one base from this, so it may be a read error. V usage is TRBV11-2 and J usage is TRBJ1-3; D is uncertain. Germline V lookup: CDR1 SGHAT, CDR2 FQNNGV. CDR3 length: 12 residues. Trimming took off 2 bases at V and 3 bases at J, with 2 bases between the two ends. DNA of the CDR3: TGTGCCAGCAGCTTACGTGGAAACACCATATATTTT. It specifies CASSLRGNTIYF.

This rearrangement joins TRBV4-1 to TRBJ2-2, with D tentatively TRBD1 (5 bases). V was cut by 1 base and J by 3 bases, with 24 bases left in between. Looked up from germline, CDR1 is MGHRA and CDR2 is YSYEKL. The CDR3 length is 20 residues. CDR3 sequence (DNA): TGCGCCAGCAGCCAAGGAGAGGACATTTTATGGGAAGGGGACACCGGGGAGCTGTTTTTT. Protein sequence: CASSQGEDILWEGDTGELFF.

With regard to this clone: This may stem from a read error, because a much larger clone lies one nucleotide away. This CDR3 is also generated by other DNA sequences in the sample. This sequence joins TRBV7-2 and TRBJ1-1; possibly TRBD1 for D (5 bases). Germline CDR1 is SGHTA and CDR2 is FQGNSA. Trimming cost V 2 bases and J 0 bases, with 7 bases left between them. The CDR3 is made up of 14 amino acids. CDR3 protein: CASSLQGLNTEAFF. CDR3 in DNA: TGTGCCAGCAGCTTACAGGGTTTGAACACTGAAGCTTTCTTT.

V gene TRBV6-1 combines with J gene TRBJ1-2; D not resolved. V lost 5 bases, J lost 6 bases, and 13 bases lay in between. This CDR3 spans 13 amino acids. Germline lookup yields CDR1 MNHNS and CDR2 SASEGT. This chain's CDR3 is CASSPTGVDGYTF. CDR3 nucleotides: TGTGCCAGCAGTCCCACCGGGGTAGATGGCTACACCTTC.

The chain has TRBV19 and TRBJ2-3, with D perhaps TRBD1 (6 bases). V was trimmed by 3 bases and J by 6 bases, leaving 10 bases between them. Germline V gene data show CDR1 as LNHDA and CDR2 as SQIVND (reference sequence). This CDR3 has 13 amino acids. CDR3 residues: CASSIRDKDTQYF. CDR3 nucleotides: TGTGCCAGTAGTATCCGGGACAAGGATACGCAGTATTTT.

The chain joins TRBV25-1 to TRBJ2-1, with D tentatively TRBD2 (7 bases). Germline V lookup: CDR1 MGHDK, CDR2 SYGVNS. Between the trimmed V and J ends, which lost 4 bases and 4 bases, there was a span of 14 bases. The CDR3 contains 15 residues. CDR3 sequence reads: CASSVEGGLYNEQFF. For the CDR3, the DNA is TGTGCCAGCAGTGTAGAGGGGGGGCTATACAATGAGCAGTTCTTC. Full variable domain (rest looked up from reference TRBV25-1 and TRBJ2-1): EADIYQTPRYLVIGTGKKITLECSQTMGHDKMYWYQQDPGMELHLIHYSYGVNSTEKGDLSSESTVSRIRTEHFPLTLESARPSHTSQYLCASSVEGGLYNEQFFGPGTRLTVL.

The rearrangement joins TRBV7-9 to TRBJ2-2; TRBD2 agrees at 7 bases. CDR1 SEHNR and CDR2 FQNEAQ come from the germline V gene (reference sequence). V was clipped by 3 bases and J by 6 bases; unmatched bases: 4. This CDR3 has 14 residues. The CDR3 DNA reads as TGTGCCAGCAGCTTCCGGGGAGGGCCCGGGGAGCTGTTTTTT. Encoded protein: CASSFRGGPGELFF.

The chain recombines TRBV30 with TRBJ1-3; D uncertain. The CDR3 runs 14 residues. Deletions cut 2 bases from V and 0 bases from J, with 8 bases between. Germline CDR1 GTSNPN, CDR2 SVGIG (reference sequence). CDR3 nucleotide sequence: TGTGCCTGGAGTCGGGATATCTCTGGAAACACCATATATTTT. Translated: CAWSRDISGNTIYF.

Concerning this clone itself: Other DNA sequences of this sample code for an identical CDR3. This rearrangement joins TRBV5-1 to TRBJ2-5; D possibly corresponds to TRBD2 (6 bases). Trimming shortened V by 0 bases and J by 0 bases, and 9 bases separated the two germline ends. Per the germline V gene, CDR1 is SGHRS and CDR2 is YFSETQ. The CDR3 consists of 15 residues. The CDR3 bases are TGCGCCAGCAGCTTGGGGAGGGTCTACCAAGAGACCCAGTACTTC. Translation gives CASSLGRVYQETQYF. Variable domain in full (rest from reference TRBV5-1 and TRBJ2-5): KAGVTQTPRYLIKTRGQQVTLSCSPISGHRSVSWYQQTPGQGLQFLFEYFSETQRNKGNFPGRFSGRQFSNSRSEMNVSTLELGDSALYLCASSLGRVYQETQYFGPGTRLLVL.

The rearrangement links TRBV4-1 to TRBJ1-5; TRBD1 is a possible D gene (6 bases). The V and J ends lost 0 bases and 6 bases respectively, with 18 bases between them. From germline, CDR1 is MGHRA and CDR2 YSYEKL. The CDR3 extends over 17 amino acids. The CDR3 here is CASSQEMSGAQGQPQHF. CDR3 nucleotide sequence: TGCGCCAGCAGCCAAGAGATGTCGGGGGCGCAGGGTCAGCCCCAGCATTTT.

A single count supports this clone. The chain carries TRBV30 and TRBJ1-6; 7 bases are shared with TRBD1. The length of the CDR3 is 16 residues. The germline CDR1 and CDR2 sequences are GTSNPN and SVGIG (reference sequence). Germline trimming cut 1 base from V and 7 bases from J; bases unmatched to any gene: 10. CDR3 in amino acids: CAWSAHYRGSNSPLHF. Here the CDR3 DNA reads TGTGCCTGGAGTGCCCATTACAGGGGTTCGAATTCACCCCTCCACTTT.

This chain connects TRBV11-2 to TRBJ2-7; 8 nucleotides align to TRBD2. The germline V gene encodes CDR1 SGHAT and CDR2 FQNNGV. The CDR3 totals 17 residues. The junction had 11 bases not matched to a gene; V was cut back by 2 bases and J by 2 bases. As DNA, the CDR3 is TGTGCCAGCAGCTTATACCCAGCGGGGGTTAGTACCTACGAGCAGTACTTC. Its translation is CASSLYPAGVSTYEQYF.

CDR3 region: CAWSEVGGPYEQYF. DNA of the CDR3: TGTGCCTGGAGCGAGGTGGGGGGCCCCTACGAGCAGTACTTC. The rearrangement joins TRBV30 to TRBJ2-7; D may match TRBD1 or TRBD2 (6 bases each). This CDR3 spans 14 amino acids. CDR1 and CDR2 (germline): GTSNPN, SVGIG (reference sequence). V was cut by 3 bases and J by 2 bases, with 14 bases left in between.

V is TRBV5-1 and J is TRBJ1-6; TRBD1 matches at 7 bases. The germline gives CDR1 SGHRS, CDR2 YFSETQ. Unmatched junction bases numbered 7, after V lost 5 bases and J lost 8 bases. This CDR3 has 14 residues. The CDR3 spells CASSMRQGDSPLHF. CDR3 nucleotides: TGCGCCAGCAGTATGCGACAGGGTGATTCACCCCTCCACTTT. Complete variable domain (other parts from reference TRBV5-1 and TRBJ1-6): KAGVTQTPRYLIKTRGQQVTLSCSPISGHRSVSWYQQTPGQGLQFLFEYFSETQRNKGNFPGRFSGRQFSNSRSEMNVSTLELGDSALYLCASSMRQGDSPLHFGNGTRLTVT.

This clone has a single count. The rearrangement joins TRBV6-1 to TRBJ1-1, with 8 bases fitting TRBD1. From germline, CDR1 is MNHNS and CDR2 SASEGT. V dropped 2 bases and J dropped 7; count of bases not matched to a gene: 12. CDR3 length: 16 residues. The CDR3 DNA follows: TGTGCCAGCAGTGAAACCCAGGGGGCTCTATATTTTGAAGCTTTCTTT. As protein: CASSETQGALYFEAFF.

Regarding this clone: The sample holds other DNA sequences that translate to the same CDR3. The chain couples TRBV5-1 to TRBJ2-5; D unresolved. V dropped 0 bases and J dropped 2 bases, with 8 bases sitting between them. CDR1 is SGHRS and CDR2 is YFSETQ in the germline V gene. The CDR3 covers 14 residues. The CDR3: CASSLGTTQETQYF. The CDR3 nucleotides are TGCGCCAGCAGCTTGGGTACAACACAAGAGACCCAGTACTTC. Full variable domain (rest looked up from reference TRBV5-1 and TRBJ2-5): KAGVTQTPRYLIKTRGQQVTLSCSPISGHRSVSWYQQTPGQGLQFLFEYFSETQRNKGNFPGRFSGRQFSNSRSEMNVSTLELGDSALYLCASSLGTTQETQYFGPGTRLLVL.

Concerning this clone: A read error may explain this, as a much larger clone is one base away. The same CDR3 can be traced to other DNA sequences in this sample. This chain joins TRBV2 and TRBJ2-7; no clear D. The V and J ends lost 4 bases and 3 bases respectively, with 4 bases between them. The CDR3 loop spans 11 amino acids. Looked up from germline, CDR1 is SNHLY and CDR2 is FYNNEI. As DNA, the CDR3 is TGTGCCAGCAGTGTTAACTACGAGCAGTACTTC. Residues: CASSVNYEQYF.

Turning to this clone: The sample has other DNA sequences that encode this CDR3 too. The J gene is TRBJ1-2, the V gene TRBV2, with 9 bases lining up with TRBD1. Germline-derived CDR1 and CDR2 are SNHLY and FYNNEI. CDR3 length: 14 residues. J gave up 1 base and V 7 bases, and 4 bases lay outside the gene matches. Here the CDR3 DNA reads TGTGCCAGCATAAGGGGACAGGGTAACTATGGCTACACCTTC. Protein sequence: CASIRGQGNYGYTF.

The rearrangement uses TRBV20-1 and TRBJ2-3, with D perhaps TRBD2 (6 bases). Trimming removed 6 bases from V and 8 bases from J, with 9 bases in between. This CDR3 is 10 amino acids long. Germline assignment: CDR1 DFQATT and CDR2 SNEGSKA (reference sequence). The DNA of the CDR3 is TGCAGTGCCCCCGGGGGTACGCAGTATTTT. This gives the protein CSAPGGTQYF.

The rearrangement uses TRBV5-4 and TRBJ1-6; D unresolved. The CDR3 runs 16 residues. Trimming took 0 bases from V and 7 from J, leaving 14 bases between them. Per germline, CDR1 SGHNT and CDR2 YYREEE (reference sequence). The CDR3 nucleotides are TGTGCCAGCAGCTTGGCCCCGGGGAAAATAAATTCACCCCTCCACTTT. Translating it yields CASSLAPGKINSPLHF.

V is TRBV15 and J is TRBJ1-3, with TRBD1 matching over 8 bases. V dropped 3 bases and J dropped 4; count of bases not matched to a gene: 5. The CDR3 is made up of 15 amino acids. Per germline, CDR1 LNHNV and CDR2 YYDKDF (reference sequence). The CDR3, as DNA: TGTGCCACCAGCAGGACAGGGGACCCCGGAAACACCATATATTTT. This encodes CATSRTGDPGNTIYF.